The 18 T cell receptor beta chains below come from one sample, sequenced in a study of regulatory T cells in long-lasting Graves disease. Time point in this sample: newly diagnosed GD, antithyroid drugs for less than 3 months. After RNA was extracted from PBMCs, the TCR library was made from it. Arm-PCR of CDR3 regions with iRepertoire HTBI primers generated TCR beta libraries. TCRdb called the multiplex PCR reads again in MiXCR, with one record for every CDR3 protein. The table has a few hundred thousand distinct CDR3 sequences, 15% seen once. The same data also went into a second study, on T cells in Graves' hyperthyroidism and ophthalmopathy.

This sample comprised peripheral blood mononuclear cells (PBMCs), obtained at new diagnosis, from a patient treated with antithyroid drugs. The receptor set was obtained from a woman in her 40s with Graves disease.

This clonotype was detected ten times or more. V is TRBV18 and J is TRBJ1-2, with D uncertain. The CDR3 runs 14 residues. Trimming stripped 3 bases from V and 3 bases from J, with 11 bases between. Germline V gene sequence: CDR1 KGHSH, CDR2 LQKENI. This chain's CDR3 is CASSPNSQDYGYTF. CDR3 coding DNA: TGTGCCAGCTCACCCAACAGCCAGGACTATGGCTACACCTTC.

This clonotype was counted ten times or more. The chain uses TRBV12-3 or TRBV12-4 and TRBJ2-1; 12 bases fit TRBD2. The CDR3 has 16 amino acids. Trimming took 2 bases from V and 9 from J; bases not matched to a gene: 8. Here the CDR3 DNA reads TGTGCCAGCAGTTTACCTAGCGGGAGGGCATTGGGTGAGCAGTTCTTC. It translates to CASSLPSGRALGEQFF.

This clonotype was detected many times. An end of the junction differs from the germline gene, which may be a read error. This rearrangement joins TRBV27 to TRBJ1-5, with 9 bases aligning to TRBD1. The germline V gene has CDR1 MNHEY and CDR2 SMNVEV (reference sequence). The CDR3 sequence is 13 residues long. Here the CDR3 DNA reads TGTGCCAGCAGTTTTCGGGCCGGGACAGGGCTCTTATTT. Residues: CASSFRAGTGLLF.

The rearrangement links TRBV7-9 to TRBJ2-7, with a possible D match to TRBD1 (7 bases). The V end was cut by 5 bases, the J end by 9 bases, with 23 bases between. The CDR3 loop spans 15 amino acids. Per germline, CDR1 SEHNR and CDR2 FQNEAQ (reference sequence). The chain's CDR3 is CASSGGGGESPRQYF. The CDR3 region has the DNA TGTGCCAGCAGCGGCGGAGGGGGCGAGAGTCCTCGGCAGTACTTC.

The chain recombines TRBV25-1 with TRBJ2-2; maybe TRBD2 (5 bases). Germline assignment: CDR1 MGHDK and CDR2 SYGVNS. The CDR3 is 13 residues long. V lost 3 bases and J 7 bases, leaving 9 bases between the germline ends. The CDR3 is CASSDGEGGELFF. The CDR3 DNA reads as TGTGCCAGCAGTGATGGCGAGGGCGGGGAGCTGTTTTTT.

This clonotype occurred many times. CDR3: CASRQSDQTYEQYF. DNA for the CDR3: TGTGCCAGTAGGCAGTCGGACCAGACCTACGAGCAGTACTTC. The chain is built from TRBV6-2 or TRBV6-3 and TRBJ2-7; D is undetermined. This CDR3 contains 14 residues. Trimming pared 9 bases from V and 2 bases from J, leaving 17 bases between. From germline, CDR1 is MNHEY and CDR2 SVGEGT.

This clonotype was seen at least ten times. The chain combines TRBV6-2 or TRBV6-3 with TRBJ2-7, with D perhaps matching TRBD1 (5 bases). The CDR3 covers 16 residues. Germline assignment: CDR1 MNHEY and CDR2 SVGEGT. Trimming left V 0 bases short and J 2 bases short, with 14 bases between. The CDR3, as DNA: TGTGCCAGCAGTTACTCGAGGCTCTCAGGGACCTACGAGCAGTACTTC. Residues: CASSYSRLSGTYEQYF.

The J gene is TRBJ1-1, the V gene TRBV7-2, with a tentative D call TRBD1 (5 bases). There are 14 residues in the CDR3. From germline, CDR1 is SGHTA and CDR2 FQGNSA. V lost 4 bases and J lost 0, with 9 bases in between. The CDR3 reads CASSYQTVNTEAFF. The CDR3 bases are TGTGCCAGCAGCTACCAGACAGTGAACACTGAAGCTTTCTTT.

Many counts were recorded for this clonotype. The rearrangement joins TRBV6-5 to TRBJ2-2; the D is unclear. The CDR3 consists of 15 residues. Germline V gene sequence: CDR1 MNHEY, CDR2 SVGAGI. V lost 4 bases to trimming and J lost 2 bases, with 11 bases between them. In DNA form, the CDR3 reads TGTGCCAGCAGTTGGTCCGGGCCAAACACCGGGGAGCTGTTTTTT. Translated: CASSWSGPNTGELFF.

This clonotype was counted at least ten times. The gene calls are TRBV18 and TRBJ2-7; possibly TRBD2 for D (5 bases). The CDR3 consists of 15 residues. Germline-derived CDR1 and CDR2 are KGHSH and LQKENI. V was cut by 2 bases and J by 0 bases, with 11 bases left in between. CDR3 DNA: TGTGCCAGCTCACCAATAAGCGGTACCTCCTACGAGCAGTACTTC. Protein sequence: CASSPISGTSYEQYF.

This clonotype showed up many times. This chain connects TRBV11-2 to TRBJ2-7; 8 bases match TRBD2. Germline CDR1 and CDR2: SGHAT and FQNNGV. The CDR3 is made up of 15 amino acids. Losses at the gene ends were 6 bases for V and 5 bases for J; bases not matched to a gene: 12. The CDR3: CASRRLSGSSNEQYF. The DNA of the CDR3 is TGTGCCAGCAGACGACTCAGCGGGAGTTCCAACGAGCAGTACTTC. Variable domain in full (rest from reference TRBV11-2 and TRBJ2-7): EAGVAQSPRYKIIEKRQSVAFWCNPISGHATLYWYQQILGQGPKLLIQFQNNGVVDDSQLPKDRFSAERLKGVDSTLKIQPAKLEDSAVYLCASRRLSGSSNEQYFGPGTRLTVT.

This clonotype was seen ten or more times. The chain employs TRBV3-1 and TRBJ2-2; D might be TRBD1 (6 bases). Germline V gene lookup returns CDR1 LGHDT and CDR2 YNNKEL (reference sequence). The V gene lost 4 bases and the J gene lost 1 base, with 10 bases spanning the gap. The CDR3 is 15 residues long. CDR3 sequence: CASSRGHQNTGELFF. DNA for the CDR3: TGTGCCAGCAGCCGGGGACACCAGAACACCGGGGAGCTGTTTTTT.

The J gene is TRBJ2-7, the V gene TRBV11-3, with 10 bases lining up with TRBD1. CDR1 and CDR2 (germline): SGHNT, YENEEA. CDR3 size: 15 residues. The CDR3 DNA reads as TGTGCCAGCAGCTTAGTGGGGACAGGGGACTACGAGCCGTACGTC. It specifies CASSLVGTGDYEPYV.

This clonotype was picked up many times. The chain combines TRBV11-3 with TRBJ1-2; D unresolved. This CDR3 is built from 14 residues. Germline V gene data show CDR1 as SGHNT and CDR2 as YENEEA. Trimming left V 0 bases short and J 8 bases short, with 13 bases between. Here the CDR3 DNA reads TGTGCCAGCAGCTTAGAGTACGGCATGGCGGGCTACACCTTC. It is translated as CASSLEYGMAGYTF.

This clonotype was seen many times. The rearrangement links TRBV11-2 to TRBJ2-2, with unresolved D. Trimming shortened V by 5 bases and J by 0 bases, and 10 bases separated the two germline ends. Germline V gives CDR1 SGHAT, CDR2 FQNNGV. This CDR3 has 15 residues. The CDR3 DNA is TGTGCCAGCAGCCTGGCGGTTACGAACACCGGGGAGCTGTTTTTT. Translation: CASSLAVTNTGELFF.

This clonotype was seen a few times. V and J are TRBV18 and TRBJ2-1; D uncertain. V lost 0 bases and J 7 bases, leaving 13 bases between the germline ends. This CDR3 spans 15 amino acids. Germline loops: CDR1 KGHSH, CDR2 LQKENI. The CDR3 loop reads CASSPPYRRMNEQFF. The DNA for the CDR3 is TGTGCCAGCTCACCACCCTACAGAAGAATGAATGAGCAGTTCTTC.

This clonotype was detected many times. This chain links TRBV12-3 or TRBV12-4 with TRBJ2-2; unclear D gene. V dropped 1 base and J dropped 1 base, with 10 bases sitting between them. The CDR3 has 16 amino acids. In DNA, the CDR3 is TGTGCCAGCAGTTTAGGGCTACTTGGGAACACCGGGGAGCTGTTTTTT. Encoded protein: CASSLGLLGNTGELFF.

This clonotype appeared many times. The chain combines TRBV30 with TRBJ2-7; 9 bases map to TRBD1. The trim removed 4 bases at V and 2 bases at J, leaving 12 bases unmatched. The CDR3 is made up of 16 amino acids. The germline V gene has CDR1 GTSNPN and CDR2 SVGIG (reference sequence). As DNA, the CDR3 is TGTGCCTGGAAAAAGTATAGGAGACAGGGGGCCTACGAGCAGTACTTC. It translates to CAWKKYRRQGAYEQYF.